This T cell receptor (beta chain) was sequenced for a study of blood T cell repertoires in COVID-19. Whole-study context: The samples span acute and convalescent COVID-19 from the United States, Italy and Spain.

Under the authors' procedure: Amplification of reference gene primers provided the estimated nucleated cell counts. TCRdb keeps only in-frame clones here, not all; method: immunoSEQ multiplex PCR. V and J calls and clone size are copied from that table; D and trimming were computed from the DNA. The table includes some 100,000 clones, more than 75% detected once. The CDR3 is made up of 15 amino acids. CDR1 and CDR2 from the germline V gene are LNHDA and SQIVND (reference sequence). Between the trimmed V and J ends, which lost 5 bases and 0 bases, there was a span of 10 bases. This chain joins TRBV19 and TRBJ1-4; perhaps TRBD1 as D (5 bases). The specimen sequenced was peripheral blood. The receptor was isolated from a woman aged 25 to 39 with acute or convalescent COVID-19. The CDR3 is CASSPSGATNEKLFF. CDR3 bases: TGTGCCAGTAGTCCGTCGGGGGCAACTAATGAAAAACTGTTTTTT.